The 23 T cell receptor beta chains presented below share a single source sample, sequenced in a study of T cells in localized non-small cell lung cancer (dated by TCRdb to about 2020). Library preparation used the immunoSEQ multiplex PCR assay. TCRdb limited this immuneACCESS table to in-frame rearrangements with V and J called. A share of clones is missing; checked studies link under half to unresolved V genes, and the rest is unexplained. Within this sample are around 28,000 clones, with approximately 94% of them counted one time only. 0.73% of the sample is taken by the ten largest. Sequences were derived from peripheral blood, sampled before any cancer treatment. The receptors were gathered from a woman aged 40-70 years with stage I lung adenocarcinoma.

The CDR3 is CATSRDLASGAETQYF. The CDR3 DNA is TGTGCCACCAGCAGAGATCTTGCTAGCGGGGCGGAGACCCAGTACTTC. The chain combines TRBV15 with TRBJ2-5, with 9 bases matching TRBD2. Germline V lookup: CDR1 LNHNV, CDR2 YYDKDF (reference sequence). V dropped 0 bases and J dropped 5; count of bases not matched to a gene: 7. This CDR3 contains 16 residues.

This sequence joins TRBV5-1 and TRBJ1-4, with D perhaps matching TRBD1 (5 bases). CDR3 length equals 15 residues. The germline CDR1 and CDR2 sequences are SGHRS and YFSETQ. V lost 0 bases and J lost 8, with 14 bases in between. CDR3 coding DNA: TGCGCCAGCAGCTTGGAGAGGCAGGGAGTCGAAAAACTGTTTTTT. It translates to CASSLERQGVEKLFF.

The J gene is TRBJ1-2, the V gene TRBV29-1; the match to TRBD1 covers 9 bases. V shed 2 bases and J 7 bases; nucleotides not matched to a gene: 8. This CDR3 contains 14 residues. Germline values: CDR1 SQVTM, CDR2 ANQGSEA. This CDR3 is CSVEPGQGEIGYTF. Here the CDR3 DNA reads TGCAGCGTTGAACCGGGACAGGGCGAAATTGGCTACACCTTC.

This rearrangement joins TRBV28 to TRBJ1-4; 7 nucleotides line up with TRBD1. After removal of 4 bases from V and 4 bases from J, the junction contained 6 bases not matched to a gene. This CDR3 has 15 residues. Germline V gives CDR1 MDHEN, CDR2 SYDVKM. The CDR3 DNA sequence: TGTGCCAGCAGTTCCCCGGGACAGATTAATGAAAAACTGTTTTTT. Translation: CASSSPGQINEKLFF. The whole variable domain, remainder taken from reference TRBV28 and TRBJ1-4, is DVKVTQSSRYLVKRTGEKVFLECVQDMDHENMFWYRQDPGLGLRLIYFSYDVKMKEKGDIPEGYSVSREKKERFSLILESASTNQTSMYLCASSSPGQINEKLFFGSGTQLSVL.

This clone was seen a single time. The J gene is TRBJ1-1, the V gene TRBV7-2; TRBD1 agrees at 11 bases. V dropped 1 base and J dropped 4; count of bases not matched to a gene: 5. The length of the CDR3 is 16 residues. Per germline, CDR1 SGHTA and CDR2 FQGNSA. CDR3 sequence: CASSLVGQGAVTEAFF. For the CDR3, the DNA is TGTGCCAGCAGCTTAGTAGGACAGGGGGCTGTCACTGAAGCTTTCTTT.

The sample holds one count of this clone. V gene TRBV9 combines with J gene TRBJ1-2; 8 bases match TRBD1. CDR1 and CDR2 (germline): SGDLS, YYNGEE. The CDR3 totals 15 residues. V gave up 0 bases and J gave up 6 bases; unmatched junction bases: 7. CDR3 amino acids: CASSVAAGGWDGYTF. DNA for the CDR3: TGTGCCAGCAGCGTAGCGGCAGGGGGCTGGGATGGCTACACCTTC.

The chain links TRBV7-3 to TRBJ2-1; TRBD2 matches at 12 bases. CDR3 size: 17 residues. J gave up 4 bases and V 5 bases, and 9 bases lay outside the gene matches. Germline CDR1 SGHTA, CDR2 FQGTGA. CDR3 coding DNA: TGTGCCAGCAGCCCAGGCGGGACTAGCGGGTTTTACAATGAGCAGTTCTTC. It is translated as CASSPGGTSGFYNEQFF.

The CDR3 is CASSESPGVAGEKLFF. Here the CDR3 DNA reads TGTGCCAGCAGTGAGAGCCCCGGCGTTGCGGGAGAAAAACTGTTTTTT. This sequence joins TRBV2 and TRBJ1-4; D uncertain. From germline, CDR1 is SNHLY and CDR2 FYNNEI. The CDR3 has 16 amino acids. Trimming left V 3 bases short and J 8 bases short, with 19 bases between.

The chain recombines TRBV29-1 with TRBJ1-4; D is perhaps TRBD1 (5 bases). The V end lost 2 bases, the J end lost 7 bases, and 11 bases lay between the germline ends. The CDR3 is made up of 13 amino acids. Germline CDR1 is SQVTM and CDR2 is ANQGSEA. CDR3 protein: CSVEPGAGEKLFF. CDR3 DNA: TGCAGCGTTGAACCTGGGGCGGGTGAAAAACTGTTTTTT. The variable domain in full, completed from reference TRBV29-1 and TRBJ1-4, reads SAVISQKPSRDICQRGTSLTIQCQVDSQVTMMFWYRQQPGQSLTLIATANQGSEATYESGFVIDKFPISRPNLTFSTLTVSNMSPEDSSIYLCSVEPGAGEKLFFGSGTQLSVL.

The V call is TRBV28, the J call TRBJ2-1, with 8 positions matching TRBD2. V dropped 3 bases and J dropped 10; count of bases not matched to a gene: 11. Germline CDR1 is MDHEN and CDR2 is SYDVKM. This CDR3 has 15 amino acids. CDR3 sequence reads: CASSFPGTSRQEQFF. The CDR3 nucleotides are TGTGCCAGCAGTTTCCCCGGGACTAGTCGTCAAGAGCAGTTCTTC.

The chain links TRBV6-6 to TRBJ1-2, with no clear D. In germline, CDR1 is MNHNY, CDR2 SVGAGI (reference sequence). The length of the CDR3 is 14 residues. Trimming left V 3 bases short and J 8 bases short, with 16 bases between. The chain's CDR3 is CASSYRERAKGYTF. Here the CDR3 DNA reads TGTGCCAGCAGTTATAGGGAAAGGGCGAAGGGCTACACCTTC.

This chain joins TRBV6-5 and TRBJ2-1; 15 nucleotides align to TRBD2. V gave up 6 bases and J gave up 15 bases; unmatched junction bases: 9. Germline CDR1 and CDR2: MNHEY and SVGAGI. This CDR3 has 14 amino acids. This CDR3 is CASSTGTSGRPWFF. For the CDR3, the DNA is TGTGCCAGCAGCACCGGGACTAGCGGGAGGCCCTGGTTCTTC.

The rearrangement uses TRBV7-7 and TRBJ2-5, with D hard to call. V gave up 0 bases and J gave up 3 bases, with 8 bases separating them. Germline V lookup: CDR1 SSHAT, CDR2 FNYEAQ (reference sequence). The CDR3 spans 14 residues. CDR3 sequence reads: CASSLASLKETQYF. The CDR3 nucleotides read TGTGCCAGCAGCTTAGCGTCCTTAAAAGAGACCCAGTACTTC.

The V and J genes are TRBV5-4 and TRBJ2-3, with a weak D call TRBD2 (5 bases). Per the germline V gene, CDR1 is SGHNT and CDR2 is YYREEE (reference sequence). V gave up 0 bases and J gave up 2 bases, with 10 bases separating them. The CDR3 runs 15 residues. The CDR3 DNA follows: TGTGCCAGCAGCTTGGGGAGCGGTACCACAGATACGCAGTATTTT. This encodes CASSLGSGTTDTQYF. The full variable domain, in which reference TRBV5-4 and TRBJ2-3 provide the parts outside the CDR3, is ETGVTQSPTHLIKTRGQQVTLRCSSQSGHNTVSWYQQALGQGPQFIFQYYREEENGRGNFPPRFSGLQFPNYSSELNVNALELDDSALYLCASSLGSGTTDTQYFGPGTRLTVL.

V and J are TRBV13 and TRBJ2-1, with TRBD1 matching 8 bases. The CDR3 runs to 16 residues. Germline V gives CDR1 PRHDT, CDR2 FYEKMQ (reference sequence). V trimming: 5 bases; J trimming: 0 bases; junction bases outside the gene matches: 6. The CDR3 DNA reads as TGTGCCAGCAGCAGAAAGGGACAGGCCTCCTACAATGAGCAGTTCTTC. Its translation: CASSRKGQASYNEQFF.

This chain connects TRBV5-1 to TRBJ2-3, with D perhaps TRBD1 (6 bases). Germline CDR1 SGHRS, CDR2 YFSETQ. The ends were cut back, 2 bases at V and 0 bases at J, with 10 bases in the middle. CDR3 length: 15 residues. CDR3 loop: CASSFQGYSTDTQYF. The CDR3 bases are TGCGCCAGCAGCTTCCAGGGGTATAGCACAGATACGCAGTATTTT.

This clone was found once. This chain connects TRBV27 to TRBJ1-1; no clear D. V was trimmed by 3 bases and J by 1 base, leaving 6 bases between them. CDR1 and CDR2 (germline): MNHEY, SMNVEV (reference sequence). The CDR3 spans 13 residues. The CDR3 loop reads CASSFRTNTEAFF. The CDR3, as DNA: TGTGCCAGCAGTTTTAGGACGAACACTGAAGCTTTCTTT.

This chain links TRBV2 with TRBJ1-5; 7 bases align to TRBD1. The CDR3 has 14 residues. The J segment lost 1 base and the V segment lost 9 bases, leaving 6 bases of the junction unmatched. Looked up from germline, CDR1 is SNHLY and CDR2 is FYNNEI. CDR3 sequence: CASDDRVSNQPQHF. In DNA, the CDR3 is TGTGCCAGTGACGACAGGGTCAGCAATCAGCCCCAGCATTTT.

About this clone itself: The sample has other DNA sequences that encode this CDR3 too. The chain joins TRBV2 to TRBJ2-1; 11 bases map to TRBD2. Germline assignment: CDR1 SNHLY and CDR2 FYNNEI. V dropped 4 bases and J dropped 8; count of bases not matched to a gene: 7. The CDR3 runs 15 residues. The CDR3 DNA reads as TGTGCCAGCAGTGTGCGAGGACTAGCGGGTGATGAGCAGTTCTTC. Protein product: CASSVRGLAGDEQFF.

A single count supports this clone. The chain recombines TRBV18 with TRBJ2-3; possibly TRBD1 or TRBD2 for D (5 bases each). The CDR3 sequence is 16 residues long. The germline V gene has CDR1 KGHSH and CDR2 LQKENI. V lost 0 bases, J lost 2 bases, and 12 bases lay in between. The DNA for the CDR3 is TGTGCCAGCTCACCACCCGGGACGGCGAACACAGATACGCAGTATTTT. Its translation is CASSPPGTANTDTQYF.

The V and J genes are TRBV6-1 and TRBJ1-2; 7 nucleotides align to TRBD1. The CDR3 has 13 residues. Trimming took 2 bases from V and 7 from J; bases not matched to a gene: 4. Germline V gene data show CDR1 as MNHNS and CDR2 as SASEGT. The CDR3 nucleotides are TGTGCCAGCAGTGAACGACAGGGTCTTGGCTACACCTTC. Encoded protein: CASSERQGLGYTF.

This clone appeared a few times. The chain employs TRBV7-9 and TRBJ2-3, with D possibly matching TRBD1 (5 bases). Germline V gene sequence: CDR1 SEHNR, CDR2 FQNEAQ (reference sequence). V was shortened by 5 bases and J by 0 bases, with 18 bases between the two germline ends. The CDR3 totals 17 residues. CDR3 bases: TGTGCCAGCAGCCCAGCCTACAGGTCCCGGAGCACAGATACGCAGTATTTT. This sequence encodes CASSPAYRSRSTDTQYF.

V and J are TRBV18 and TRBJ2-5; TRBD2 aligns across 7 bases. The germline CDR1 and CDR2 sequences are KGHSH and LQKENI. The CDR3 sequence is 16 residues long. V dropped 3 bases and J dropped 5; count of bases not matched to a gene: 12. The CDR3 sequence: CASSPQKTSPGETQYF. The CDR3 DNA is TGTGCCAGCTCACCTCAGAAGACTAGCCCCGGGGAGACCCAGTACTTC.